These T cell receptor beta chains were read from a single sample in a study of cytomegalovirus exposure and HLA in healthy donors. This table comes from immunoSEQ multiplex PCR, and its TCRdb copy is limited to in-frame clones, with some not included. The sample has around 210,000 clones. The sample comprised PBMCs. These receptors came from a woman in her twenties or thirties in good health and CMV-seropositive. Both conserved end residues are part of each CDR3. Each record gives: J gene, V gene, CDR3 protein.

>TRBJ2-2|TRBV18
CASSRRELAGTNTGELFF
>TRBJ2-5|TRBV9
CASSVFDRGDETQYF
>TRBJ1-6|TRBV5-1
CASSSSGTGFNSPLHF
>TRBJ1-5|TRBV13
CASSLRQGPPHF
>TRBJ1-4|TRBV6-5
CASSYGPLGKLFF
>TRBJ2-5|TRBV6-1
CASIRLAGAGETQYF
>TRBJ1-2|TRBV2
CASSLRRDKTNYGYTF
>TRBJ1-1|TRBV7-7
CASSLSVNTEAFF
>TRBJ2-7|TRBV6-6
CASSYRSGGSTYEQYF
>TRBJ1-4|TRBV4-1
CASSPSAAPTHEKLFF
>TRBJ1-1|TRBV7-9
CASSLEGVGTEAFF
>TRBJ2-5|TRBV18
CASSPVQAPGVAQYF
>TRBJ1-2|TRBV6-5
CASKLQGKDSGYTF
>TRBJ1-2|TRBV12-5
CASGMWGGFYGYTF
>TRBJ1-2|TRBV2
CASSEDWTGHGYTF
>TRBJ1-5|TRBV28
CASRRQGQNQPQHF
>TRBJ2-7|TRBV28
CASSLATRLQTYEQYF
>TRBJ1-1|TRBV19
CASRPGTLNTEAFF
>TRBJ2-5|TRBV14
CASSVSQETQYF
>TRBJ2-7|TRBV15
CATSRDSGGPNSYEQYF
>TRBJ1-1|TRBV28
CASSFRGKTGLPTEAFF
>TRBJ1-2|TRBV5-5
CASSPPEEANYGYTF
>TRBJ2-7|TRBV6-5
CASRLGGSSYEQYF
>TRBJ2-7|TRBV4-1
CASSQVSGETYEQYF
>NA|TRBV6-5
CASSSPRQVSYEQYF
>TRBJ2-3|TRBV9
CASSVVLGTDTQYF
>TRBJ2-3|TRBV15
CATSRVRATDTQYF
>TRBJ2-7|TRBV6-5
CASSYSRDSYEQYF
>TRBJ2-7|TRBV5-6
CASSLDRVHEQYF
>TRBJ1-1|TRBV9
CASSVVVRATEAFF
>TRBJ2-5|TRBV5-4
CASSLVGAGGPRETQYF
>TRBJ2-7|TRBV7-7
CASSLEQGLNYEQYF
>TRBJ2-7|TRBV7-2
CASSLGLAAYEQYF
>TRBJ2-1|TRBV5-1
CASSLFPSVNEQFF
>TRBJ1-6|TRBV29-1
CSVADVAGSPLHF
>TRBJ2-5|TRBV7-7
CASSGQVSETQYF
>TRBJ2-1|TRBV5-1
CASRVQAVVGGQFF
>TRBJ2-2|TRBV5-6
CASIRERGHTGELFF
>TRBJ1-5|TRBV30
CAWNGDGNQPQHF
>TRBJ2-3|TRBV2
CASSLAEGTNTQYF
>TRBJ2-1|TRBV7-2
CASSLSAGNEQFF
>TRBJ2-5|TRBV13
CASSLGQGTGETQYF
>TRBJ1-1|TRBV19
CASSMARTGRSEAFF
>TRBJ2-1|TRBV12-5
CASGLRTGVSGNEQFF
>TRBJ2-2|TRBV10-3
CAISGRGLANSGELFF
>TRBJ1-6|TRBV14
CASSRQGPRSYNSPLHF
>TRBJ2-7|TRBV5-1
CASSLQGAVSYEQYF